The rows below give T cell receptor beta chains drawn from one sample of a study of blood T cell repertoires in COVID-19. Clones were read by immunoSEQ multiplex PCR, and TCRdb kept only the in-frame ones, dropping some. The profile shows 83,000 or so clones, 60% to 85% of them singletons. Sequencing was performed on peripheral blood. The receptors were sampled from a woman aged 80 or older with acute or convalescent COVID-19. Each CDR3 is given with its conserved first and last residue. A D gene is named only where the DNA matches it firmly. For some rows the clone size is stated as once, few or many, or as a class when expanded; others skip it.

.,TRBD2,TRBJ2-3,TRBV5-1,CASCPGTTLTDTQYF,TGCGCCAGCTGTCCCGGGACTACCCTCACAGATACGCAGTATTTT
.,.,TRBJ2-3,TRBV21-1,CASSKMTAGGPADTQYF,TGTGCCAGCAGCAAAATGACAGCGGGAGGGCCCGCAGATACGCAGTATTTT
.,.,TRBJ2-1,TRBV21-1,CASSKALTTSGCSYNEQFF,TGTGCCAGCAGCAAAGCCCTTACGACTAGCGGGTGCTCCTACAATGAGCAGTTCTTC
.,TRBD1,TRBJ1-2,TRBV7-2,CASSLGGQGSSANYGYTF,TGTGCCAGCAGCTTAGGGGGACAGGGGAGTTCGGCTAACTATGGCTACACCTTC
.,TRBD1,TRBJ2-3,TRBV2,CASTGPHDRVWADTQYF,TGTGCCAGCACCGGTCCCCACGACAGGGTATGGGCCGATACGCAGTATTTT
few,.,TRBJ1-1,TRBV6-6,CASSTNTEAFF,TGTGCCAGCAGTACTAACACTGAAGCTTTCTTT
.,TRBD1,TRBJ1-3,TRBV7-2,CASSPRGPRQGISGNTIYF,TGTGCCAGCAGCCCCCGAGGCCCCCGACAGGGGATCTCTGGAAACACCATATATTTT
.,.,TRBJ2-5,TRBV7-9,CASSPTNSIETQYF,TGTGCCAGCAGCCCCACCAACAGCATAGAGACCCAGTACTTC
few,.,TRBJ2-5,TRBV3-1/TRBV3-2,CASSVLQGRYQETQYF,TGTGCCAGCAGCGTGCTACAGGGAAGATACCAAGAGACCCAGTACTTC
few,TRBD1,TRBJ1-3,TRBV13,CASSLWTGGSGGGLGRNTIYF,TGTGCCAGCAGCTTATGGACAGGAGGGAGTGGAGGCGGATTGGGAAGAAACACCATATATTTT
.,.,TRBJ2-7,TRBV6-4,CASSDFMRAEYF,TGTGCCAGCAGTGACTTTATGAGGGCCGAGTACTTC
.,TRBD1,TRBJ1-6,TRBV3-1/TRBV3-2,CASHGQGYSPLHF,TGTGCCAGCCACGGACAGGGGTACTCACCCCTCCACTTT
few,.,TRBJ2-5,TRBV3-1/TRBV3-2,CASSQDGGSLRKTQYF,TGTGCCAGCAGCCAAGACGGGGGAAGTTTGCGGAAGACCCAGTACTTC
.,TRBD1,TRBJ1-6,TRBV7-9,CASSSWDSQNSPLHF,TGTGCCAGCAGCTCCTGGGACAGTCAAAATTCACCCCTCCACTTT
.,TRBD1,TRBJ1-1,TRBV7-9,CASSPGGSILTEAFF,TGTGCCAGCAGCCCAGGGGGCTCGATTTTAACTGAAGCTTTCTTT
.,TRBD1,TRBJ1-2,TRBV7-2,CASSGQGSHGYTF,TGTGCCAGCAGCGGACAGGGTTCACACGGCTACACCTTC
.,.,TRBJ2-3,TRBV6-2/TRBV6-3,CASSSGAGGVPQYF,TGTGCCAGCAGCTCGGGAGCTGGGGGAGTTCCGCAGTATTTT
.,.,TRBJ1-6,TRBV21-1,CASSGGGQNSPLHF,TGTGCCAGCAGTGGCGGCGGCCAGAATTCACCCCTCCACTTT
.,.,TRBJ2-2,TRBV4-3,CASSQDPFIGELFF,TGCGCCAGCAGCCAAGACCCGTTTATTGGGGAGCTGTTTTTT
.,.,TRBJ2-1,TRBV5-1,CASSLVTESYNEQFF,TGCGCCAGCAGCTTGGTGACAGAGTCCTACAATGAGCAGTTCTTC
.,TRBD2,TRBJ2-7,TRBV6-5,CATQGAGGDEQYF,TGTGCCACCCAAGGGGCGGGAGGAGACGAGCAGTACTTC
.,.,TRBJ2-2,TRBV12-2,CASRYDPKDRGTGELFF,TGTGCAAGTCGCTACGACCCGAAGGACAGGGGCACCGGGGAGCTGTTTTTT
.,TRBD2,TRBJ2-3,TRBV7-2,CASSQGTGRAGTDTQYF,TGTGCCAGCAGCCAAGGTACCGGGAGGGCGGGCACAGATACGCAGTATTTT
.,.,TRBJ1-4,TRBV15,CATSRFQGPEEKLFF,TGTGCCACCAGCAGGTTCCAGGGTCCGGAGGAAAAACTGTTTTTT
.,TRBD1,TRBJ1-2,TRBV11-1,CASSTARDRGYGYTF,TGTGCCAGCAGCACTGCCCGGGACAGGGGCTATGGCTACACCTTC
.,.,TRBJ1-3,TRBV12-3/TRBV12-4,CASNERSGNTIYF,TGTGCCAGCAACGAGAGGTCTGGAAACACCATATATTTT
.,.,TRBJ2-2,TRBV6-5,CASSLGGTGELFF,TGTGCCAGCAGCTTGGGGGGCACCGGGGAGCTGTTTTTT
.,.,TRBJ1-2,TRBV7-3,CASSFKGVGYGYTF,TGTGCCAGCAGCTTTAAGGGGGTTGGGTATGGCTACACCTTC
few,.,TRBJ1-2,TRBV5-5,CASSLNSYGYTF,TGTGCCAGCAGCTTGAACAGCTATGGCTACACCTTC
few,.,TRBJ1-6,TRBV6-5,CASSYFRSHSPLHF,TGTGCCAGCAGTTATTTCAGGTCCCATTCACCCCTCCACTTT
.,.,TRBJ1-4,TRBV5-4,CASSLTGPNEKLFF,TGTGCCAGCAGCTTGACAGGTCCTAATGAAAAACTGTTTTTT
once,.,TRBJ2-3,TRBV18,CASSPRTDTQYF,TGTGCCAGCTCTCCTAGAACAGATACGCAGTATTTT
once,TRBD1,TRBJ2-3,TRBV24-1,CATSDFYRGDTQYF,TGTGCCACCAGTGATTTTTACAGGGGGGATACGCAGTATTTT
once,TRBD1,TRBJ2-7,TRBV4-3,CASSDPGQGAYEQYF,TGCGCCAGCAGCGATCCGGGACAGGGGGCCTACGAGCAGTACTTC
once,TRBD2,TRBJ2-3,TRBV2,CASSESMRLAGAKDTQYF,TGTGCCAGCAGTGAAAGTATGCGACTAGCGGGAGCTAAGGATACGCAGTATTTT
.,.,TRBJ1-4,TRBV7-2,CASSLYGVSEKLFF,TGTGCCAGCAGCTTATACGGGGTATCGGAAAAACTGTTTTTT
few,.,TRBJ2-1,TRBV18,CASSYSPIAYNEQFF,TGTGCCAGCTCTTATTCGCCGATAGCCTACAATGAGCAGTTCTTC
.,.,TRBJ2-7,TRBV11-3,CASSPLSYEQYF,TGTGCCAGCAGCCCCCTGTCCTACGAGCAGTACTTC
.,.,TRBJ2-2,TRBV3-1/TRBV3-2,CASSTFGANTGELFF,TGTGCCAGCAGTACATTCGGAGCCAACACCGGGGAGCTGTTTTTT
.,.,TRBJ2-6,TRBV12-3/TRBV12-4,CASSSSGANVLTF,TGTGCCAGCTCCTCCTCTGGGGCCAACGTCCTGACTTTC
.,TRBD1,TRBJ1-2,TRBV19,CASRGQGDYGYTF,TGTGCCAGTAGGGGACAGGGAGACTATGGCTACACCTTC
.,TRBD1,TRBJ1-6,TRBV6-6,CASSSDRVGSPLHF,TGTGCCAGCAGCTCGGACAGGGTTGGTTCACCCCTCCACTTT
.,.,TRBJ1-2,TRBV7-9,CASSSADRSFYTF,TGTGCCAGCAGCTCTGCAGACAGAAGTTTCTACACCTTC
.,TRBD2,TRBJ2-1,TRBV19,CASSRDYRPEQFF,TGTGCCAGTAGTCGGGACTACAGGCCTGAGCAGTTCTTC
.,TRBD1,TRBJ1-2,TRBV12-3/TRBV12-4,CASSPGQVRGYTF,TGTGCCAGCAGTCCTGGACAGGTGCGTGGCTACACCTTC
.,TRBD1,TRBJ2-2,TRBV7-3,CASSPRQGHTGELFF,TGTGCCAGCAGCCCCAGACAGGGCCACACCGGGGAGCTGTTTTTT
.,TRBD2,TRBJ2-3,TRBV29-1,CSVPSGLAVSDTQYF,TGCAGCGTCCCCTCGGGACTAGCGGTCTCAGATACGCAGTATTTT
.,TRBD1,TRBJ1-4,TRBV19,CASSDRGRTNEKLFF,TGTGCCAGTTCAGACAGGGGAAGAACTAATGAAAAACTGTTTTTT
.,.,TRBJ2-2,TRBV3-1/TRBV3-2,CASSQDARGSGELFF,TGTGCCAGCAGCCAAGACGCCAGGGGAAGCGGGGAGCTGTTTTTT
once,.,TRBJ2-1,TRBV4-3,CASSQDPGRDEQFF,TGCGCCAGCAGCCAAGATCCGGGTCGGGATGAGCAGTTCTTC